This T cell receptor beta chain emerged from a study of control samples from healthy donors and cancer patients. Libraries were prepared by immunoSEQ multiplex PCR; TCRdb keeps only in-frame clonotypes and omits some of them. This table has around 30,000 clones, around 83% appearing once. The receptor's source is a woman aged 40-49 years with lung cancer. Sequenced input: PBMCs.

The CDR3: CASSPETLAGQGIGNTIYF. Here the CDR3 DNA reads TGTGCCAGCTCACCCGAAACATTGGCGGGACAGGGTATTGGAAACACCATATATTTT. The chain employs TRBV18 and TRBJ1-3; 9 nucleotides agree with TRBD1. V was pared by 3 bases and J by 3 bases, with 15 bases of the junction left unmatched. This CDR3 has 19 amino acids. CDR1 is KGHSH and CDR2 is LQKENI in the germline V gene. The full variable domain, completed using reference TRBV18 and TRBJ1-3, is NAGVMQNPRHLVRRRGQEARLRCSPMKGHSHVYWYRQLPEEGLKFMVYLQKENIIDESGMPKERFSAEFPKEGPSILRIQQVVRGDSAAYFCASSPETLAGQGIGNTIYFGEGSWLTVV.